These 9 T cell receptor beta chains came from one sample sequenced in a study of blood T cell repertoires in COVID-19. Sequenced by immunoSEQ multiplex PCR; TCRdb stores in-frame clones only, minus some. The sample records roughly 250,000 clones, more than 85% being singletons. Material: peripheral blood. The receptors come from a man aged 25 to 40 with acute or convalescent COVID-19.

The chain links TRBV30 to TRBJ1-2, with D possibly being TRBD1 (5 bases). Trimming shortened V by 5 bases and J by 4 bases, and 8 bases separated the two germline ends. In germline, CDR1 is GTSNPN, CDR2 SVGIG (reference sequence). CDR3 length: 11 residues. This CDR3 is CAWDRFYGYTF. The CDR3 DNA is TGTGCCTGGGACAGATTCTATGGCTACACCTTC.

The chain is built from TRBV9 and TRBJ1-6; D ambiguous. Trimming removed 0 bases from V and 9 bases from J, with 7 bases in between. Germline V gene lookup returns CDR1 SGDLS and CDR2 YYNGEE. The CDR3 extends over 13 amino acids. The CDR3 nucleotides are TGTGCCAGCAGCGTAGAGCAGGTTTCACCCCTCCACTTT. It encodes CASSVEQVSPLHF.

The rearrangement joins TRBV28 to TRBJ2-7; a possible D gene is TRBD2 (5 bases). Trimming removed 1 base at V and 2 bases at J, with 6 bases between. The CDR3 spans 13 residues. CDR1 MDHEN and CDR2 SYDVKM come from the germline V gene. CDR3 coding DNA: TGTGCCAGCAGTTTATCCGGGACCTACGAGCAGTACTTC. It yields the protein CASSLSGTYEQYF.

CDR3 coding DNA: TGTGCCAGCAGGGACAGGGTCGGCGCGAACACCGGGGAGCTGTTTTTT. Translating it yields CASRDRVGANTGELFF. The V gene is TRBV28, the J gene TRBJ2-2; 8 bases are a match to TRBD1. From germline, CDR1 is MDHEN and CDR2 SYDVKM. CDR3 length equals 16 residues. With 6 bases clipped from V and 0 bases from J, the junction kept 6 bases outside the gene matches.

Concerning this clone itself: One end of the junction fails to match germline, which may point to a read error. This chain uses TRBV7-7 with TRBJ2-5; TRBD2 aligns across 10 bases. There are 15 residues in the CDR3. Germline-derived CDR1 and CDR2 are SSHAT and FNYEAQ (reference sequence). Here the CDR3 reads CASSLLAGYQETQYF. The DNA of the CDR3 is TGTGCTAGCAGCTTACTAGCGGGGTACCAAGAGACCCAGTACTTC.

The chain joins TRBV12-5 to TRBJ2-1, with TRBD2 matching over 11 bases. Looked up from germline, CDR1 is LGHNT and CDR2 is FRNRAP. Trimming at V came to 6 bases and at J to 2 bases, leaving 6 bases not matched to a gene. CDR3 length: 16 residues. DNA for the CDR3: TGTGCTAGTGGGCAACTAGCGGGGGAAACCTACAATGAGCAGTTCTTC. It yields the protein CASGQLAGETYNEQFF.

The J gene is TRBJ1-5, the V gene TRBV2, with no clear D. V lost 3 bases to trimming and J lost 11 bases, with 17 bases between them. There are 14 residues in the CDR3. Germline loops: CDR1 SNHLY, CDR2 FYNNEI. The CDR3 is CASSDTRLGGTQHF. In DNA form, the CDR3 reads TGTGCCAGCAGTGACACTAGGCTCGGTGGAACCCAGCATTTT.

The chain combines TRBV28 with TRBJ2-7; the match to TRBD1 covers 9 bases. Germline trimming cut 5 bases from V and 2 bases from J; bases unmatched to any gene: 7. Per germline, CDR1 MDHEN and CDR2 SYDVKM. The CDR3 totals 15 residues. For the CDR3, the DNA is TGTGCCAGCAGTGGCCCCGGGACAGGGACCTACGAGCAGTACTTC. Residues: CASSGPGTGTYEQYF.

The V and J genes are TRBV5-1 and TRBJ2-5, with 7 bases fitting TRBD1. The CDR3 has 15 residues. Trimming removed 5 bases from V and 1 base from J; junction bases left unmatched: 8. Germline CDR1 and CDR2: SGHRS and YFSETQ. The CDR3: CASRNRQGRQETQYF. The CDR3 DNA follows: TGCGCCAGCAGAAACCGACAGGGCCGCCAAGAGACCCAGTACTTC.